This TCR beta chain is drawn from a study of blood T cell repertoires in COVID-19. Study as a whole: Collection of acute and convalescent COVID-19 samples took place in the United States, Italy and Spain. In each case, the material was cDNA or gDNA derived from T cells, B-cell-depleted T cells, or PBMCs.

V was clipped by 8 bases and J by 0 bases, with 19 bases between them. Germline values: CDR1 MGHDK, CDR2 SYGVNS. This CDR3 contains 16 residues. Original processing notes: Amplification with reference gene primers provided the estimates of nucleated cell counts. Sequencing used immunoSEQ multiplex PCR; TCRdb keeps in-frame clones, though not all of them. The V and J calls and clone size are taken from that table; D and trimming were inferred from the DNA. In the table there are around 230,000 clones, 75% to 85% of which are singletons. The rearrangement joins TRBV25-1 to TRBJ1-1, with D perhaps matching TRBD1 (6 bases). The TCR was taken from a middle-aged man who had recovered from COVID-19. Sequencing used peripheral blood. The CDR3 loop is CASSPAAGEMNTEAFF. CDR3 sequence (DNA): TGTGCCAGCTCACCGGCCGCAGGGGAGATGAACACTGAAGCTTTCTTT.